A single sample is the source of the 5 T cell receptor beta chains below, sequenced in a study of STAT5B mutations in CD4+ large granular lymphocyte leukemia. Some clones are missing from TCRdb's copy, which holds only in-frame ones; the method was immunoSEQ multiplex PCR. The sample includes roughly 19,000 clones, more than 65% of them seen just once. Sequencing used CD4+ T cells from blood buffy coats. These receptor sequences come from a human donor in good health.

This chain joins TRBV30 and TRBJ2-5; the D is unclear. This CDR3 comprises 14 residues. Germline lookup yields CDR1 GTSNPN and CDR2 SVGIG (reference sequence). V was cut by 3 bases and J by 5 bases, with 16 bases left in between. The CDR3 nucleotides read TGTGCCTGGAGCCCCGGATCCCGATGGGAGACCCAGTACTTC. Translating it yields CAWSPGSRWETQYF.

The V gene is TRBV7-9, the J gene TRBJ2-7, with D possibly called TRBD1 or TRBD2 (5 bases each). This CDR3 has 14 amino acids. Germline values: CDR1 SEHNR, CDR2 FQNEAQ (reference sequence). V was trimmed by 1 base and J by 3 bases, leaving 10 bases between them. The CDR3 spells CASSLVGDLYEQYF. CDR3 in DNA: TGTGCCAGCAGCTTAGTGGGGGACCTCTACGAGCAGTACTTC.

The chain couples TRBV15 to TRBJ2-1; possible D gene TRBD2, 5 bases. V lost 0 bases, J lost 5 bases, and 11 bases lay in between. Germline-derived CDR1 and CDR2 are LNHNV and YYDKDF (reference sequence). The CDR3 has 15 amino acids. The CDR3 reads CATSRDTRTDNEQFF. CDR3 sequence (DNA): TGTGCCACCAGCAGAGATACTCGGACTGACAATGAGCAGTTCTTC.

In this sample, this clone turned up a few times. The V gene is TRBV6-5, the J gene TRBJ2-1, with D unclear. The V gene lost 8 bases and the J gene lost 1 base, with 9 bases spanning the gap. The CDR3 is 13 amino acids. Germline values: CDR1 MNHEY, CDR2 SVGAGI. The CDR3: CASGPSSYNEQFF. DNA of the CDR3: TGTGCCAGCGGACCCAGTTCCTACAATGAGCAGTTCTTC.

DNA of the CDR3: TGTGCCAGTAGTATTAAGACAGGCAGACTTAGCAATCAGCCCCAGCATTTT. Protein: CASSIKTGRLSNQPQHF. J is TRBJ1-5 and V is TRBV19; D possibly corresponds to TRBD1 (6 bases). The V end was cut by 3 bases, the J end by 0 bases, with 15 bases between. This CDR3 spans 17 amino acids. From germline, CDR1 is LNHDA and CDR2 SQIVND (reference sequence).